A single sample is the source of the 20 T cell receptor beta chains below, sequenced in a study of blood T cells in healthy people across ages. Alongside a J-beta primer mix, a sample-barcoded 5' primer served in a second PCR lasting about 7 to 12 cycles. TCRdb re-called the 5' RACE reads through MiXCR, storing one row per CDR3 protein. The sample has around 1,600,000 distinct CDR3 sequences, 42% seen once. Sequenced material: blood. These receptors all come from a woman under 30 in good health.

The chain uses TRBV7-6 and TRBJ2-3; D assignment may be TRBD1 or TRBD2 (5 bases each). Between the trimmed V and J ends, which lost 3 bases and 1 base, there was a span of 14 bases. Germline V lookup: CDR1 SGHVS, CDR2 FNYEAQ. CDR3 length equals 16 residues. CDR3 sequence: CASSFSGAGGTDTQYF. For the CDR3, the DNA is TGTGCCAGCAGCTTTTCCGGGGCTGGAGGCACAGATACGCAGTATTTT.

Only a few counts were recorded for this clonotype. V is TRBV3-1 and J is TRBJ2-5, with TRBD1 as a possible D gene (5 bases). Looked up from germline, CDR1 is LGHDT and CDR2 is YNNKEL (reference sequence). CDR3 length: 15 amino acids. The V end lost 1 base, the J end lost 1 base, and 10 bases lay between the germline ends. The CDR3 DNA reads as TGTGCCAGCAGCCAAGGCTCTGGGGCCCAAGAGACCCAGTACTTC. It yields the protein CASSQGSGAQETQYF.

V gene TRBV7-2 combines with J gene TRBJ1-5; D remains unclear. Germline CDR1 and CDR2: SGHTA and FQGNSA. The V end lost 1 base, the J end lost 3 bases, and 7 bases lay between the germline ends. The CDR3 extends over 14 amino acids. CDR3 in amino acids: CASSLDQFNQPQHF. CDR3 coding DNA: TGTGCCAGCAGCTTAGACCAGTTCAATCAGCCCCAGCATTTT.

CDR3 loop: CASTRTSGRRYNEQFF. CDR3 DNA sequence: TGTGCCAGCACCCGGACTAGCGGGAGAAGATACAATGAGCAGTTCTTC. The V call is TRBV12-3 or TRBV12-4, the J call TRBJ2-1, with 13 bases aligning to TRBD2. CDR3 length equals 16 residues. V dropped 7 bases and J dropped 4; count of bases not matched to a gene: 7.

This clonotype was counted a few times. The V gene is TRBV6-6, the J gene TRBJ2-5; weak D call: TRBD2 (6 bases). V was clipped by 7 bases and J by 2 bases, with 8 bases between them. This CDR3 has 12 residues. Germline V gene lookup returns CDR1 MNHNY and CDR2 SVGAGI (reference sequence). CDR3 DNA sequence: TGTGCCAGCACCGCGGGGCAAGAGACCCAGTACTTC. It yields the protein CASTAGQETQYF.

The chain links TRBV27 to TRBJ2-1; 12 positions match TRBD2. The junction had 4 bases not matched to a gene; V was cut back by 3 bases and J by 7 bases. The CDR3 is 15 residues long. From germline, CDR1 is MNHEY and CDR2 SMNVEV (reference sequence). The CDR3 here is CASSLTSGGWNEQFF. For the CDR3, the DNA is TGTGCCAGCAGTTTGACTAGCGGGGGCTGGAATGAGCAGTTCTTC.

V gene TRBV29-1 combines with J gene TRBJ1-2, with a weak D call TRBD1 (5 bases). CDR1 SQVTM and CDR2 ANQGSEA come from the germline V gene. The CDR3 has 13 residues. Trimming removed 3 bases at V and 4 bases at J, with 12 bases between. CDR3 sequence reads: CSVDGRQSYGYTF. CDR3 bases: TGCAGCGTTGACGGTAGACAGAGCTATGGCTACACCTTC.

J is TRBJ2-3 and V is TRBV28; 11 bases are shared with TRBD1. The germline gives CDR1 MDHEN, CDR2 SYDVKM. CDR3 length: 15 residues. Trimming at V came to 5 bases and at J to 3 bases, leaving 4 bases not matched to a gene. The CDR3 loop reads CASSIGTGGTDTQYF. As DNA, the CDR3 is TGTGCCAGCAGTATCGGGACAGGGGGGACAGATACGCAGTATTTT.

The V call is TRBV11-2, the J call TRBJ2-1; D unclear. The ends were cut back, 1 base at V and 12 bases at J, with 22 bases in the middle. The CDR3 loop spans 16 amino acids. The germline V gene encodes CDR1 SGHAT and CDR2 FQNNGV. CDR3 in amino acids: CASSLVGVGGPTGQFF. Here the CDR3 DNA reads TGTGCCAGCAGCTTAGTTGGGGTTGGTGGTCCCACGGGGCAGTTCTTC.

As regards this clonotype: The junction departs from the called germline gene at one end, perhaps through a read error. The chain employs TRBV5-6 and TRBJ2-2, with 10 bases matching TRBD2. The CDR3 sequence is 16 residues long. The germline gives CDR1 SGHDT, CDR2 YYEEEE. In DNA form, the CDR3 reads TGTGCCAGCAGCTCTAGCGGGAGCCTGAACACCGGGGGGCTGTTTTTT. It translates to CASSSSGSLNTGGLFF.

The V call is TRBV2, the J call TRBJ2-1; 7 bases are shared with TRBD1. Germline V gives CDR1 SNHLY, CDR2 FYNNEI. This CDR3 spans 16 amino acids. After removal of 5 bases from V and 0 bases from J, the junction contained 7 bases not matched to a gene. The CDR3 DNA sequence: TGTGCCAGCAGTTCTCTGACAGGGAGCTCCTACAATGAGCAGTTCTTC. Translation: CASSSLTGSSYNEQFF.

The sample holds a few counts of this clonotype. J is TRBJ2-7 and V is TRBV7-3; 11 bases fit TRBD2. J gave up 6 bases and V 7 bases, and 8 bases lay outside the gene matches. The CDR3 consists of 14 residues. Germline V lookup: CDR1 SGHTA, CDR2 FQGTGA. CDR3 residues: CASTFWLAGGEQYF. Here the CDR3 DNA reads TGTGCCAGCACTTTTTGGCTAGCGGGAGGCGAGCAGTACTTC.

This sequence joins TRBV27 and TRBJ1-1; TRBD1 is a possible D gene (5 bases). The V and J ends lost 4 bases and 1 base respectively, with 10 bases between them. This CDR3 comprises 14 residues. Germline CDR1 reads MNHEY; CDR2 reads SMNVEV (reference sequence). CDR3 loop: CASSSGAKNTEAFF. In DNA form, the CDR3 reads TGTGCCAGCAGTTCCGGGGCGAAGAACACTGAAGCTTTCTTT.

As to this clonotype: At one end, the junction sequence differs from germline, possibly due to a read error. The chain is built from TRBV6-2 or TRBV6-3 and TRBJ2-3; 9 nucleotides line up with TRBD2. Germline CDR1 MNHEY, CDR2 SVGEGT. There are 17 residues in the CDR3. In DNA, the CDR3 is TGTGCCAGCAGCCAATTCCGACTAGCGGACAGCACAGATGCGCAGTATTTT. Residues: CASSQFRLADSTDAQYF.

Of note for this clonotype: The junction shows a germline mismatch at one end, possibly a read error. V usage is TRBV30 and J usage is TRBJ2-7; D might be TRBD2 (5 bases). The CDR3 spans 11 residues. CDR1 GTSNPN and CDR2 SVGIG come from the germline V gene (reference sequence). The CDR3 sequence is CAGSYTYEQYF. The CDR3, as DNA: TGTGCCGGGAGTTATACCTACGAGCAGTACTTC.

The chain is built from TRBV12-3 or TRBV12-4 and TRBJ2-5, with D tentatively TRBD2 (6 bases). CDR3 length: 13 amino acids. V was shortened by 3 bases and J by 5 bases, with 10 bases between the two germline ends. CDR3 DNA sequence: TGTGCCAGCAGTTTCGCTGCGGGGGAGACCCAGTACTTC. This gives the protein CASSFAAGETQYF.

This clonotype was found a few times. CDR3 DNA sequence: TGTGCCAGCAGCGCATCCTCGGAACTTCCTATGAACACTGAAGCTTTCTTT. This gives the protein CASSASSELPMNTEAFF. The chain recombines TRBV9 with TRBJ1-1; D unresolved. Germline CDR1 and CDR2: SGDLS and YYNGEE. Trimming stripped 3 bases from V and 0 bases from J, with 18 bases between. CDR3 size: 17 residues.

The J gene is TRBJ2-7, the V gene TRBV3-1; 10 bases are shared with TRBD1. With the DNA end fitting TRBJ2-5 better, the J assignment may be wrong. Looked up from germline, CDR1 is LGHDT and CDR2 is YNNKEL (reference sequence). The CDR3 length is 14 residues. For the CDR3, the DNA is TGTGCCAGCAGTCGGACAGGGGGGAGAGAGACCCAGTACTTC. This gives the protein CASSRTGGRETQYF.

DNA for the CDR3: TGCAGTGCTATTCAGTTCGGAGATTACAATGAGCAGTACTTC. It codes for CSAIQFGDYNEQYF. J is TRBJ2-7 and V is TRBV20-1; D is unresolved. The CDR3 is 14 residues long. In germline, CDR1 is DFQATT, CDR2 SNEGSKA (reference sequence). V shed 4 bases and J shed 7 bases, with 20 bases lying between them.

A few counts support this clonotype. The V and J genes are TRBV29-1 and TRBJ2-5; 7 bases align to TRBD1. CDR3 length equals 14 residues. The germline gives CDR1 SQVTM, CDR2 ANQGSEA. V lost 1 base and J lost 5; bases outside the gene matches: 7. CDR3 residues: CSVEALRGLETQYF. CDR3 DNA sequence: TGCAGCGTTGAAGCCTTGAGGGGGCTTGAGACCCAGTACTTC.